This T cell receptor beta chain was sequenced in a study of control samples from healthy donors and cancer patients. The assay was immunoSEQ multiplex PCR, and TCRdb's table has in-frame clones only and misses some. Among around 180,000 clones listed, 94% were seen once. CDR3 length equals 13 residues. The germline V and J ends were trimmed by 1 base and 5 bases, with 6 bases remaining between them. The V gene's germline CDR1 is SGHVS and CDR2 FQNEAQ. On this clone: Other DNA sequences within the sample encode an identical CDR3.

The sequence derives from a woman aged 18-35 years in good health. The J gene is TRBJ1-5, the V gene TRBV7-8, with D unclear. Sequenced input: blood. This CDR3 reads CASSLGTDQPQHF. DNA of the CDR3: TGTGCCAGCAGCTTAGGTACAGATCAGCCCCAGCATTTT.